The rows below give T cell receptor beta chains drawn from one sample of a study of early T cells in non-severe SARS-CoV-2 infection. TCRdb re-derived calls from the 5' RACE reads in MiXCR, one entry per CDR3 protein. The sample lists about 92,000 distinct CDR3 sequences, 14% occurring once. Sample: whole blood. These receptors were collected from an adult who was a healthcare worker with PCR-confirmed SARS-CoV-2 infection or an uninfected control (not recorded which). The CDR3 runs from the conserved cysteine through the conserved F or W. D genes are given only for firm matches. Expanded clones get a size class; other rows say once, few or many, or leave the size out.

length: 15
D: .
J: TRBJ2-5
V: TRBV28
size: few
DNA: TGTGCCAGCAGATCCGGCCGCGGGGAACAAGAGACCCAGTACTTC
CDR3: CASRSGRGEQETQYF

length: 13
D: .
J: TRBJ2-1
V: TRBV7-2
size: .
DNA: TGTGCCAGCAGCCAGGGTCCCAACAATGAGCAGTTCTTC
CDR3: CASSQGPNNEQFF

length: 11
D: .
J: TRBJ1-1
V: TRBV20-1
size: .
DNA: TGCAGTGGGCAAACGAACACTGAAGCTTTCTTT
CDR3: CSGQTNTEAFF

length: 14
D: TRBD1
J: TRBJ1-1
V: TRBV11-2
size: .
DNA: TGTGCCAGCAGTTGGACAGGGGCTGGAACTGAAGCTTTCTTT
CDR3: CASSWTGAGTEAFF

length: 14
D: .
J: TRBJ1-2
V: TRBV29-1
size: .
DNA: TGCAGCGTTGAGCCTCAGGGAAACGACTATGGCTACACCTTC
CDR3: CSVEPQGNDYGYTF

length: 14
D: .
J: TRBJ2-3
V: TRBV11-3
size: .
DNA: TGTGCCAGCAGCCCCCAAGGGGGGACCGATACGCAGTATTTT
CDR3: CASSPQGGTDTQYF

length: 14
D: .
J: TRBJ1-2
V: TRBV25-1
size: few
DNA: TGTGCCAGCAGTGAACCGACACGGGCCTATGGCTACACCTTC
CDR3: CASSEPTRAYGYTF

length: 14
D: .
J: TRBJ1-2
V: TRBV29-1
size: .
DNA: TGCAGCGTTGAGGGAGGGTCAGGAAACTATGGCTACACCTTC
CDR3: CSVEGGSGNYGYTF

length: 13
D: TRBD1
J: TRBJ1-1
V: TRBV5-1
size: few
DNA: TGCGCCAGTTACCGGGACAGGGGGACTGAAGCTTTCTTT
CDR3: CASYRDRGTEAFF

length: 17
D: TRBD2
J: TRBJ2-1
V: TRBV6-2/TRBV6-3
size: .
DNA: TGTGCCAGCAGTTTCCGCGGGGGGGCCTTAGGGCACAATGAGCAGTTCTTC
CDR3: CASSFRGGALGHNEQFF

length: 13
D: .
J: TRBJ2-2
V: TRBV29-1
size: few
DNA: TGCAGCGTTGACCGCGCTAGCACCGGGGAGCTGTTTTTT
CDR3: CSVDRASTGELFF

length: 15
D: .
J: TRBJ1-6
V: TRBV12-3/TRBV12-4
size: few
DNA: TGTGCCAGCAGCCGAACTGTCTCCTATAATTCACCCCTCCACTTT
CDR3: CASSRTVSYNSPLHF

length: 14
D: TRBD1
J: TRBJ1-6
V: TRBV7-8
size: .
DNA: TGTGCCAGCAGCATCGACAGGGTCAATTCACCCCTCCACTTT
CDR3: CASSIDRVNSPLHF

length: 13
D: TRBD1
J: TRBJ1-2
V: TRBV27
size: .
DNA: TGTGCCAGCAGGGGACAGGGGTCCGGTGGCTACACCTTC
CDR3: CASRGQGSGGYTF

length: 14
D: .
J: TRBJ2-7
V: TRBV27
size: few
DNA: TGTGCCAGCAGTGGGGCTAGCTCCCCCTACGAGCAGTACTTC
CDR3: CASSGASSPYEQYF

length: 14
D: TRBD1
J: TRBJ1-2
V: TRBV7-2
size: .
DNA: TGTGCCAGCAGCTTAGCAGGGGGCGGCTATGGCTACACCTTC
CDR3: CASSLAGGGYGYTF

length: 18
D: .
J: TRBJ2-2
V: TRBV4-2
size: .
DNA: TGTGCCAGCAGCCAACCTCATAGCGGTGGGCCCCCCACCGGGGAGCTGTTTTTT
CDR3: CASSQPHSGGPPTGELFF

length: 14
D: .
J: TRBJ2-7
V: TRBV7-2
size: .
DNA: TGTGCCAGCAGCTTAGCGGGGGGCTCCTACGAGCAGTACTTC
CDR3: CASSLAGGSYEQYF

length: 15
D: .
J: TRBJ2-3
V: TRBV24-1
size: few
DNA: TGTGCCACCAGTGACACGACAGAGATTACAGATACGCAGTATTTT
CDR3: CATSDTTEITDTQYF

length: 16
D: .
J: TRBJ2-7
V: TRBV15
size: many
DNA: TGTGCCACCAGCAGAGATAGACACCTACCCCCCTACGAGCAGTACTTC
CDR3: CATSRDRHLPPYEQYF

length: 13
D: .
J: TRBJ2-5
V: TRBV6-2/TRBV6-3
size: .
DNA: TGTGCCAGCAGCTCAGAACCTCATGGGACCCAGTACTTC
CDR3: CASSSEPHGTQYF

length: 15
D: .
J: TRBJ1-2
V: TRBV7-2
size: few
DNA: TGTGCCAGCAGCTTAGGGACGCCCAGCGTCTATGGCTACACCTTC
CDR3: CASSLGTPSVYGYTF

length: 15
D: TRBD2
J: TRBJ2-2
V: TRBV6-5
size: .
DNA: TGTGCCAGCAGTAGAGCGGGGGGGAACACCGGGGAGCTGTTTTTT
CDR3: CASSRAGGNTGELFF

length: 13
D: .
J: TRBJ1-5
V: TRBV19
size: many
DNA: TGTGCCAGTAGCCTGACAGACAATCAGCCCCAGCATTTT
CDR3: CASSLTDNQPQHF

length: 11
D: .
J: TRBJ1-1
V: TRBV5-4
size: many
DNA: TGTGCCAGCAGCTTGGCCAGTGAAGCTTTCTTT
CDR3: CASSLASEAFF

length: 15
D: TRBD1
J: TRBJ2-7
V: TRBV18
size: many
DNA: TGTGCCAGCTCACTCTCCGGGACAGGGGACTACGAGCAGTACTTC
CDR3: CASSLSGTGDYEQYF

length: 15
D: TRBD1
J: TRBJ1-1
V: TRBV5-4
size: few
DNA: TGTGCCAGCAGCACCCCCGGACAGGGTGACACTGAAGCTTTCTTT
CDR3: CASSTPGQGDTEAFF

length: 17
D: .
J: TRBJ2-3
V: TRBV19
size: .
DNA: TGTGCCAGTAGTATAGATCGGTTGGGGGTACGCACAGATACGCAGTATTTT
CDR3: CASSIDRLGVRTDTQYF

length: 17
D: TRBD1
J: TRBJ2-1
V: TRBV3-1
size: .
DNA: TGTGCCAGCAGCCAAGGCCTCCCGGGACAGGGGCACAATGAGCAGTTCTTC
CDR3: CASSQGLPGQGHNEQFF

length: 15
D: .
J: TRBJ2-3
V: TRBV7-3
size: few
DNA: TGTGCCAGCAGCCGGGGGGCTGTTAGCACAGATACGCAGTATTTT
CDR3: CASSRGAVSTDTQYF

length: 13
D: TRBD2
J: TRBJ2-1
V: TRBV29-1
size: many
DNA: TGCAGCGTTGCTAGCGGGACGAACAATGAGCAGTTCTTC
CDR3: CSVASGTNNEQFF

length: 11
D: .
J: TRBJ2-3
V: TRBV29-1
size: .
DNA: TGCAGCGTTGATCTCTCAAGAACGCAGTATTTT
CDR3: CSVDLSRTQYF

length: 16
D: TRBD2
J: TRBJ2-1
V: TRBV7-2
size: .
DNA: TGTGCCAGCAGCACCCCAGCGGGGGGGACCTACAATGAGCAGTTCTTC
CDR3: CASSTPAGGTYNEQFF

length: 13
D: .
J: TRBJ1-3
V: TRBV20-1
size: .
DNA: TGCAGTGCCCGACGGGGGACTGGAAACACCATATATTTT
CDR3: CSARRGTGNTIYF

length: 15
D: TRBD1
J: TRBJ1-2
V: TRBV30
size: .
DNA: TGTGCCTGGAGTGTATTGGGACAGGACAACTATGGCTACACCTTC
CDR3: CAWSVLGQDNYGYTF

length: 12
D: .
J: TRBJ2-2
V: TRBV10-3
size: .
DNA: TGTGCCATCAGGGGGACAACCGGGGAGCTGTTTTTT
CDR3: CAIRGTTGELFF

length: 15
D: .
J: TRBJ1-1
V: TRBV16
size: few
DNA: TGTGCCAGCAGCCAATCGGTAGGGGGGAACACTGAAGTTTTCTTT
CDR3: CASSQSVGGNTEVFF

length: 17
D: TRBD1
J: TRBJ1-1
V: TRBV11-2
size: .
DNA: TGTGCCAGCAGCTTAGGGCGGGACAGGGGGCGCGGGACTGAAGCTTTCTTT
CDR3: CASSLGRDRGRGTEAFF

length: 14
D: .
J: TRBJ2-7
V: TRBV12-3/TRBV12-4
size: .
DNA: TGTGCCAGCAGTTCCCAGGAAGTAGGCTACGAGCAGTACTTC
CDR3: CASSSQEVGYEQYF

length: 15
D: TRBD1
J: TRBJ1-2
V: TRBV10-3
size: many
DNA: TGTGCCATCAGTGGACAGGGTTCCGAGGTCTATGGCTACACCTTC
CDR3: CAISGQGSEVYGYTF